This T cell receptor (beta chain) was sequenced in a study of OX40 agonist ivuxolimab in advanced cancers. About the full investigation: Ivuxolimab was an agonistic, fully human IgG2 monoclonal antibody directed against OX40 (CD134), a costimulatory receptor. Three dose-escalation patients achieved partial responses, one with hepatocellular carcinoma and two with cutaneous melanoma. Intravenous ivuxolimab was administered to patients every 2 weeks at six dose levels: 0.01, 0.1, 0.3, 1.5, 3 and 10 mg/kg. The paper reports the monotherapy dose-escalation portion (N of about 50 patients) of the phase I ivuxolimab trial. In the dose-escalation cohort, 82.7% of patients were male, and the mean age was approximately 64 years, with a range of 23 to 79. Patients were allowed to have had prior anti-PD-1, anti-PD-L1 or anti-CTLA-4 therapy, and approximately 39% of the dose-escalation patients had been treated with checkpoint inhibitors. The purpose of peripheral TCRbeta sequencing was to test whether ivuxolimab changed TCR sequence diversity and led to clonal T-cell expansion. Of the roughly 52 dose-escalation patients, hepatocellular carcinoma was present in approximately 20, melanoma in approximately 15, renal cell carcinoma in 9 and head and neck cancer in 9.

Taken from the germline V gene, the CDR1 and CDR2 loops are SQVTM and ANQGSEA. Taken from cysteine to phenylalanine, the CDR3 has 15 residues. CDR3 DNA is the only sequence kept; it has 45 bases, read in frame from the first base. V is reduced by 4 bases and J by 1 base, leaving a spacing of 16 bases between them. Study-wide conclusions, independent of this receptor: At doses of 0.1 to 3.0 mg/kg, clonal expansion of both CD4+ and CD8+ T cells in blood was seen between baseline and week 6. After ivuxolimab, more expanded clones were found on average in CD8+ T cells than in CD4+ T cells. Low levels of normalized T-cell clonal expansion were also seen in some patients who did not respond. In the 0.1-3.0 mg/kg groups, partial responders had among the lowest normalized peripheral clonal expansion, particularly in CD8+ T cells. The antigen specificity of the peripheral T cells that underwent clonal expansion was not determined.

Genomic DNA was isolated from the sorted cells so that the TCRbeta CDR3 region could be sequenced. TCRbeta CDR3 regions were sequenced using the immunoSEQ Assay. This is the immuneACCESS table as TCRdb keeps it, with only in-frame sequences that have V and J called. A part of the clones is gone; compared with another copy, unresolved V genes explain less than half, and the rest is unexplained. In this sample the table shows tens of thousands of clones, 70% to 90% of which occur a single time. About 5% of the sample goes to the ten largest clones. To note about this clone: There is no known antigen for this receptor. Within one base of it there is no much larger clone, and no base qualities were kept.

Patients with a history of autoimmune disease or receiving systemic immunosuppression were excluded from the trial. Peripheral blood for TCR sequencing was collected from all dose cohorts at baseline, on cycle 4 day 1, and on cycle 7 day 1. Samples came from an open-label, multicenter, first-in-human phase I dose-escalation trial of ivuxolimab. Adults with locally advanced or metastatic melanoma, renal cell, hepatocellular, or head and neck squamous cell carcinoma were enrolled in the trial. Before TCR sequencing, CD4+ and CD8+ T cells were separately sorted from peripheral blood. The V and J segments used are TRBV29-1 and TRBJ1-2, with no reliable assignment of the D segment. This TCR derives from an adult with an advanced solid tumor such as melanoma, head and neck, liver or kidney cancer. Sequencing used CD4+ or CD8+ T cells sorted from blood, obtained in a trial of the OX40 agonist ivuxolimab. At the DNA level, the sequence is TGCAGCGTTGGACTGATCCTCGCGTATAACTATGGCTACACCTTC. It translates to CSVGLILAYNYGYTF. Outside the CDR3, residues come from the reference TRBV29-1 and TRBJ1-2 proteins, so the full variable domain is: SAVISQKPSRDICQRGTSLTIQCQVDSQVTMMFWYRQQPGQSLTLIATANQGSEATYESGFVIDKFPISRPNLTFSTLTVSNMSPEDSSIYLCSVGLILAYNYGYTFGSGTRLTVV.